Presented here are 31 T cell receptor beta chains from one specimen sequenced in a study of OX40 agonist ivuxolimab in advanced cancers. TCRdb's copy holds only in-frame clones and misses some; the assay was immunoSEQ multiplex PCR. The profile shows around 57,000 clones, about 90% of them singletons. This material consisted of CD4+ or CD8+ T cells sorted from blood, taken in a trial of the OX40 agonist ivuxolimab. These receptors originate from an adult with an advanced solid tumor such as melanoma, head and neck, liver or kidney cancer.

The CDR3 spells CASSSSPDRGRQPQHF. For the CDR3, the DNA is TGTGCCAGCAGCTCGAGCCCGGACAGGGGGCGGCAGCCCCAGCATTTT. The chain links TRBV9 to TRBJ1-5; 11 bases line up with TRBD1. The germline CDR1 and CDR2 sequences are SGDLS and YYNGEE. J was trimmed by 7 bases and V by 4 bases; bases with no gene match: 10. This CDR3 is built from 16 residues.

The CDR3 sequence: CATSPGVEETQYF. The CDR3 bases are TGTGCCACTTCCCCGGGGGTGGAGGAGACCCAGTACTTC. J is TRBJ2-5 and V is TRBV6-5; the D gene is possibly TRBD2 (6 bases). This CDR3 spans 13 amino acids. The V end lost 10 bases, the J end lost 5 bases, and 17 bases lay between the germline ends. Germline values: CDR1 MNHEY, CDR2 SVGAGI.

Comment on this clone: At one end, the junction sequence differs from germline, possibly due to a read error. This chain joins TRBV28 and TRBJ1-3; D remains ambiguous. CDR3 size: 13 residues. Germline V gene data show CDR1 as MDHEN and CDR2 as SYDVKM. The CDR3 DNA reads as TGTGCCAGCAGTTTAATATTAGGTCTAACTTTAGCCTTT. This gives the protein CASSLILGLTLAF.

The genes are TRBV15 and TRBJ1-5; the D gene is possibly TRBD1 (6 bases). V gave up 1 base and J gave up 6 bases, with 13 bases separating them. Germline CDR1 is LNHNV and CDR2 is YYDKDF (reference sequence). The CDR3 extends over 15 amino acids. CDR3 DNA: TGTGCCACCAGCAGAGGAAGGGGGATGAGTCAGCCCCAGCATTTT. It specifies CATSRGRGMSQPQHF.

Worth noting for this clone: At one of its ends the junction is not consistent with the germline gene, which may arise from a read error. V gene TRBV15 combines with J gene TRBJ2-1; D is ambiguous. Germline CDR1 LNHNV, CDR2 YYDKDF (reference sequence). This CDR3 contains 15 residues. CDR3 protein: CATSRGEPARNGQFF. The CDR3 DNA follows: TGTGCCACCAGCAGAGGGGAACCGGCAAGAAATGGGCAGTTCTTC.

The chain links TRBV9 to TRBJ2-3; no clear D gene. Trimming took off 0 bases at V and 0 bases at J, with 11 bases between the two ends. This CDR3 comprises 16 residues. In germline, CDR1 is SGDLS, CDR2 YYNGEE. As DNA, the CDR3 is TGTGCCAGCAGCGTAGAAGCAGCGAGTAGCACAGATACGCAGTATTTT. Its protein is CASSVEAASSTDTQYF.

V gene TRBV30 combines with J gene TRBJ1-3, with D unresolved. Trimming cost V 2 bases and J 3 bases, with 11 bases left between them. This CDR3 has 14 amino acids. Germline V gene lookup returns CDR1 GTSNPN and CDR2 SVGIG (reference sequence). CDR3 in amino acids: CAWSYIGSGNTIYF. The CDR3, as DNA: TGTGCCTGGAGTTATATCGGGAGTGGAAACACCATATATTTT.

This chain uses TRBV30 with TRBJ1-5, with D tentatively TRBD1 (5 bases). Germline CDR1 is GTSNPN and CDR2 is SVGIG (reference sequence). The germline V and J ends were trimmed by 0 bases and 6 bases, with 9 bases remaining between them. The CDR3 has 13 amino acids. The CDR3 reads CAWSVRVGQPQHF. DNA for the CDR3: TGTGCCTGGAGTGTCAGGGTTGGTCAGCCCCAGCATTTT.

This CDR3 reads CASMGGSNYGYTF. The CDR3 coding sequence is TGTGCCAGCATGGGGGGCAGTAACTATGGCTACACCTTC. V and J are TRBV6-5 and TRBJ1-2, with D possibly matching TRBD1 (6 bases). The CDR3 length is 13 residues. V was trimmed by 7 bases and J by 1 base, leaving 10 bases between them. Germline values: CDR1 MNHEY, CDR2 SVGAGI.

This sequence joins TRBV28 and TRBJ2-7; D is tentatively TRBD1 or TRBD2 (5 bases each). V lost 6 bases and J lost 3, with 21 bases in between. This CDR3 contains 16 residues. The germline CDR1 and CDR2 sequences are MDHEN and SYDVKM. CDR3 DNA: TGTGCCAGCAGACCCGCCGGGACGCAACCCAACTACGAGCAGTACTTC. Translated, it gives CASRPAGTQPNYEQYF.

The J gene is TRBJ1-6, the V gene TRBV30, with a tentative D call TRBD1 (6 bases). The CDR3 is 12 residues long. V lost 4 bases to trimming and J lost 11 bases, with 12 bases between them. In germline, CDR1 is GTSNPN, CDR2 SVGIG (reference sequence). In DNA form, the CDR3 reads TGTGCCTGGAATGGGGGGGCGCCACCCCTCCACTTT. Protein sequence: CAWNGGAPPLHF. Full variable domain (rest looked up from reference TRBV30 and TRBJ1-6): SQTIHQWPATLVQPVGSPLSLECTVEGTSNPNLYWYRQAAGRGLQLLFYSVGIGQISSEVPQNLSASRPQDRQFILSSKKLLLSDSGFYLCAWNGGAPPLHFGNGTRLTVT.

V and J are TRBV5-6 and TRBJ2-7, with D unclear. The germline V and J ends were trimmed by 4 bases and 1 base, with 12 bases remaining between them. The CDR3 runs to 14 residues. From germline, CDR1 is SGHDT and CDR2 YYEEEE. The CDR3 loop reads CASSPDWGSYEQYF. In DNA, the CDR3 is TGTGCCAGCAGCCCTGATTGGGGATCCTACGAGCAGTACTTC. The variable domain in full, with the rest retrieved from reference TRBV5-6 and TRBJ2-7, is DAGVTQSPTHLIKTRGQQVTLRCSPKSGHDTVSWYQQALGQGPQFIFQYYEEEERQRGNFPDRFSGHQFPNYSSELNVNALLLGDSALYLCASSPDWGSYEQYFGPGTRLTVT.

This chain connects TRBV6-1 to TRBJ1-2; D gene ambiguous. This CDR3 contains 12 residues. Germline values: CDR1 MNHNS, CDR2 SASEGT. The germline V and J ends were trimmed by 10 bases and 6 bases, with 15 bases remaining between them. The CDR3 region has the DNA TGTGCCACGCTTTTCGGGGTTCATGGCTACACCTTC. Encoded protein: CATLFGVHGYTF.

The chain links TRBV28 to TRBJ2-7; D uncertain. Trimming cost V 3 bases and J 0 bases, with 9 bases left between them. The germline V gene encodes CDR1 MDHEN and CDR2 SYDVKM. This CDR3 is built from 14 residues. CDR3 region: CASSFFQFSYEQYF. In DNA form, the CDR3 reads TGTGCCAGCAGTTTTTTTCAGTTCTCCTACGAGCAGTACTTC.

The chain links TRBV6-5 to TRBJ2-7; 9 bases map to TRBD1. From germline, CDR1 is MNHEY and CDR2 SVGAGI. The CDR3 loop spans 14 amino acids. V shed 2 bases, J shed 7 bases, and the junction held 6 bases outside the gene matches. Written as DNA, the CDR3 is TGTGCCAGCAGTTACGGGACAGGGTGGCGGGAGCAGTACTTC. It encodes CASSYGTGWREQYF.

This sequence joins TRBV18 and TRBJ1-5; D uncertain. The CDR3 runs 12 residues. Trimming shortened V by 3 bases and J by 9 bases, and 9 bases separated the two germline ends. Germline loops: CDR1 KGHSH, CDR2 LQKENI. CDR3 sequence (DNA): TGTGCCAGCTCACCCAGCGATGGGCCCCAGCATTTT. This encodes CASSPSDGPQHF.

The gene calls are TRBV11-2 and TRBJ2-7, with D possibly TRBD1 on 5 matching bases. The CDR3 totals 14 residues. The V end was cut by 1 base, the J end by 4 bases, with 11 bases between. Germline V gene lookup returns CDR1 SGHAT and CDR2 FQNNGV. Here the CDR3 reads CASSLGGFGYEQYV. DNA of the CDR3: TGTGCCAGCAGCTTAGGGGGCTTTGGGTACGAGCAGTACGTC.

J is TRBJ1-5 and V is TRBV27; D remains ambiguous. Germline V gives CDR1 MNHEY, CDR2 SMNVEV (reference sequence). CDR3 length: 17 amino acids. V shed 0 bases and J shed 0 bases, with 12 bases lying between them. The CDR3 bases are TGTGCCAGCAGTTTATCGGCGGGGTACTATAGCAATCAGCCCCAGCATTTT. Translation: CASSLSAGYYSNQPQHF.

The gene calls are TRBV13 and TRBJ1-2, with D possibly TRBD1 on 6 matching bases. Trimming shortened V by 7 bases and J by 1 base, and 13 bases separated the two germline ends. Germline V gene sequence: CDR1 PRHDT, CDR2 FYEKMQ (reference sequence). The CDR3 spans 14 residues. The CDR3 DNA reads TGTGCCAGCACGTCAGGGGACCATAACTATGGCTACACCTTC. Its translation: CASTSGDHNYGYTF.

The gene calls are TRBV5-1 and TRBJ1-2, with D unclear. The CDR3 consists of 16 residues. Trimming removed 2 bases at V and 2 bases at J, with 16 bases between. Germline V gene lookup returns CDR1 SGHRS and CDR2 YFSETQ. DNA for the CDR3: TGCGCCAGCAGCTTTGGACTAGAGGAGTTGAACTATGGCTACACCTTC. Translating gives CASSFGLEELNYGYTF.

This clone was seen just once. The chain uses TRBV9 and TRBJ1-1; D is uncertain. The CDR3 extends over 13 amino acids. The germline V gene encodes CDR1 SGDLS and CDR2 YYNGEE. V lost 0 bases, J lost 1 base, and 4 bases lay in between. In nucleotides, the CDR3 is TGTGCCAGCAGCGTAGGGACGAACACTGAAGCTTTCTTT. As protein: CASSVGTNTEAFF. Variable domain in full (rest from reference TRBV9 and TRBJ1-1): DSGVTQTPKHLITATGQRVTLRCSPRSGDLSVYWYQQSLDQGLQFLIQYYNGEERAKGNILERFSAQQFPDLHSELNLSSLELGDSALYFCASSVGTNTEAFFGQGTRLTVV.

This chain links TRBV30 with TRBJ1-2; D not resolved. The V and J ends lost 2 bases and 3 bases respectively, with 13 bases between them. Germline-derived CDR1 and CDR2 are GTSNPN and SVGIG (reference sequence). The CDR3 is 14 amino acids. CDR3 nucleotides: TGTGCCTGGAGTTTCGGGGAGGGTTACTATGGCTACACCTTC. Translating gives CAWSFGEGYYGYTF.

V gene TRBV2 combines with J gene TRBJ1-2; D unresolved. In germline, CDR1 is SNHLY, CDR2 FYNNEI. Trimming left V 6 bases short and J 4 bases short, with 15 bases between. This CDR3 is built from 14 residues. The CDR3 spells CASSGSEEGYGYTF. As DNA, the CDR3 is TGTGCCAGCAGCGGTTCAGAGGAGGGCTATGGCTACACCTTC.

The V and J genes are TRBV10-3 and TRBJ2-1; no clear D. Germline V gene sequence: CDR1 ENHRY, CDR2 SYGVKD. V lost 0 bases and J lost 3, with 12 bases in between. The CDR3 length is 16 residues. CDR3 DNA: TGTGCCATCAGTGAGTCGGGTCTAGAGTACTACAATGAGCAGTTCTTC. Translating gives CAISESGLEYYNEQFF.

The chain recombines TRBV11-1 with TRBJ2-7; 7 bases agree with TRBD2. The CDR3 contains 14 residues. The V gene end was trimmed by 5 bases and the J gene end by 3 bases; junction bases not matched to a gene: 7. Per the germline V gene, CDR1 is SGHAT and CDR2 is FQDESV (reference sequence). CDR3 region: CASSLQWGGYEQYF. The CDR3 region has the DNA TGTGCCAGCAGCCTCCAGTGGGGGGGCTACGAGCAGTACTTC.

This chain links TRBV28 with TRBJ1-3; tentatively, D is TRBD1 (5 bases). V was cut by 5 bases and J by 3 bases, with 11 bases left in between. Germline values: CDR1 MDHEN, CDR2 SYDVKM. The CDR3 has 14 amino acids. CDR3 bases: TGTGCCAGCAGTATCGCGGGGGTTGGAAACACCATATATTTT. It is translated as CASSIAGVGNTIYF.

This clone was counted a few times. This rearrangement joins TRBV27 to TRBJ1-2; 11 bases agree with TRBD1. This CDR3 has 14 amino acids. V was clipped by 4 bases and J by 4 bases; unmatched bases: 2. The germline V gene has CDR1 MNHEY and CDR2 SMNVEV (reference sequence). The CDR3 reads CASSWTGGSYGYTF. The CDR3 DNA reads TGTGCCAGCAGTTGGACAGGGGGCAGCTATGGCTACACCTTC.

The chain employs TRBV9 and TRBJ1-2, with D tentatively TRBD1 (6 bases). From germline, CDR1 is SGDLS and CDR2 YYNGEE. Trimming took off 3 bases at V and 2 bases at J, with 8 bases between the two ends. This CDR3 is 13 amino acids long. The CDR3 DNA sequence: TGTGCCAGCAGCGAACAGGGAAACTATGGCTACACCTTC. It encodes CASSEQGNYGYTF.

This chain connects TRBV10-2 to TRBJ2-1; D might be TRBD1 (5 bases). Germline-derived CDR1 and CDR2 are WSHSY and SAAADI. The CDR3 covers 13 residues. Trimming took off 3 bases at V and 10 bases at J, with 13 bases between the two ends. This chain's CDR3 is CASSESLGQEQFF. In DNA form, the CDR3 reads TGCGCCAGCAGTGAATCGTTGGGGCAGGAGCAGTTCTTC.

CDR3 residues: CASRVSVGSLTGELFF. The CDR3 DNA sequence: TGTGCCAGCAGAGTGAGTGTGGGCTCCTTAACCGGGGAGCTGTTTTTT. The chain couples TRBV2 to TRBJ2-2; no clear D gene. The V and J ends lost 6 bases and 5 bases respectively, with 19 bases between them. The CDR3 totals 16 residues. In germline, CDR1 is SNHLY, CDR2 FYNNEI.

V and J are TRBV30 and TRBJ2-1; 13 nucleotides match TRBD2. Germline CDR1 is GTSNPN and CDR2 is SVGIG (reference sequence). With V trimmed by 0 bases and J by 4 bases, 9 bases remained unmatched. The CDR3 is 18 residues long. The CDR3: CAWSVSATSGGIYNEQFF. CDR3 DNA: TGTGCCTGGAGTGTATCCGCGACTAGCGGGGGGATATACAATGAGCAGTTCTTC. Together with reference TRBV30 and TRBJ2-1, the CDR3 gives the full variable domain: SQTIHQWPATLVQPVGSPLSLECTVEGTSNPNLYWYRQAAGRGLQLLFYSVGIGQISSEVPQNLSASRPQDRQFILSSKKLLLSDSGFYLCAWSVSATSGGIYNEQFFGPGTRLTVL.